A single sample gave rise to the 21 T cell receptor beta chains below, sequenced in a study of blood T cell repertoires in COVID-19. Profiling relied on immunoSEQ multiplex PCR, and the TCRdb table lists in-frame clones only, not all of them. Of 70,000 or so clones in the sample, about nine tenths were seen once. Sequenced sample: peripheral blood. The receptors were sampled from a man aged 50 to 60 with acute or convalescent COVID-19.

The chain couples TRBV7-9 to TRBJ1-2; no definite D call. Trimming shortened V by 3 bases and J by 5 bases, and 7 bases separated the two germline ends. The CDR3 totals 12 residues. Germline V gives CDR1 SEHNR, CDR2 FQNEAQ (reference sequence). This chain's CDR3 is CASSFSGYGYTF. The DNA of the CDR3 is TGTGCCAGCAGCTTTTCGGGTTATGGCTACACCTTC.

CDR3 loop: CASSPNQGVGELFF. CDR3 in DNA: TGCGCCAGCAGTCCGAACCAGGGGGTCGGGGAGCTGTTTTTT. This rearrangement joins TRBV10-1 to TRBJ2-2, with 7 nucleotides matching TRBD1. The germline gives CDR1 WNHNN, CDR2 SYGVQD (reference sequence). The CDR3 is 14 residues long. The J segment lost 7 bases and the V segment lost 5 bases, leaving 7 bases of the junction unmatched.

The CDR3 nucleotides read TGTGCCAGCAGTTTCAGGCACTTCCACTATGGCTACACCTTC. Translating it yields CASSFRHFHYGYTF. This chain joins TRBV28 and TRBJ1-2; D is unresolved. V was clipped by 3 bases and J by 3 bases, with 11 bases between them. Germline CDR1 reads MDHEN; CDR2 reads SYDVKM. The CDR3 loop spans 14 amino acids.

This clone has at least ten counts. Additional DNA sequences in this sample encode the identical CDR3. The CDR3 coding sequence is TGTGCCAGCAGCTTGGTCCAGGGAGAGACCCAGTACTTC. Protein: CASSLVQGETQYF. The chain has TRBV5-6 and TRBJ2-5; perhaps TRBD1 as D (5 bases). V was shortened by 0 bases and J by 4 bases, with 7 bases between the two germline ends. The CDR3 contains 13 residues. Germline values: CDR1 SGHDT, CDR2 YYEEEE.

This chain connects TRBV3-1 (or the pseudogene TRBV3-2) to TRBJ2-1; 7 bases map to TRBD1. This CDR3 has 15 amino acids. V lost 2 bases and J lost 4; bases outside the gene matches: 5. Germline V gene lookup returns CDR1 LGHDT and CDR2 YNNKEL (reference sequence). CDR3 loop: CASSQRGGRYNEQFF. The CDR3 coding sequence is TGTGCCAGCAGCCAACGAGGGGGCAGGTACAATGAGCAGTTCTTC.

This chain links TRBV10-3 with TRBJ2-1; 8 positions match TRBD2. The ends lost 5 bases at V and 0 bases at J; junction bases unmatched: 3. The CDR3 length is 15 residues. The germline CDR1 and CDR2 sequences are ENHRY and SYGVKD. This CDR3 reads CAISTSGGSYNEQFF. The CDR3 nucleotides read TGTGCCATCAGTACTAGCGGAGGCTCCTACAATGAGCAGTTCTTC.

This sequence joins TRBV27 and TRBJ2-2, with TRBD1 identical over 7 bases. The CDR3 consists of 13 residues. The J segment lost 4 bases and the V segment lost 4 bases, leaving 0 bases of the junction unmatched. The germline CDR1 and CDR2 sequences are MNHEY and SMNVEV (reference sequence). CDR3 residues: CASSYRGTGELFF. In nucleotides, the CDR3 is TGTGCCAGCAGTTACAGGGGCACCGGGGAGCTGTTTTTT.

The chain has TRBV5-4 and TRBJ1-2; perhaps TRBD1 as D (5 bases). Germline loops: CDR1 SGHNT, CDR2 YYREEE (reference sequence). The V gene lost 4 bases and the J gene lost 2 bases, with 12 bases spanning the gap. The CDR3 is 14 residues long. CDR3 protein: CASSGGTENYGYTF. CDR3 nucleotides: TGTGCCAGCAGCGGCGGGACGGAGAACTATGGCTACACCTTC.

This chain links TRBV18 with TRBJ2-1; the match to TRBD2 covers 9 bases. J was trimmed by 10 bases and V by 0 bases; bases with no gene match: 4. CDR3 length equals 14 residues. Germline V lookup: CDR1 KGHSH, CDR2 LQKENI. CDR3 sequence: CASSPPGLASEQFF. In DNA form, the CDR3 reads TGTGCCAGCTCACCACCGGGACTAGCAAGCGAGCAGTTCTTC.

This chain connects TRBV5-6 to TRBJ1-2; 7 bases match TRBD1. J lost 3 bases, V lost 3 bases, and 5 bases had no gene match. CDR3 length: 14 amino acids. The V gene's germline CDR1 is SGHDT and CDR2 YYEEEE. The CDR3 DNA is TGTGCCAGCAGCTGGACCGGGACAGACTATGGCTACACCTTC. Protein product: CASSWTGTDYGYTF.

This clone was seen only a few times. The chain uses TRBV2 and TRBJ2-7, with 11 bases fitting TRBD2. The germline V gene has CDR1 SNHLY and CDR2 FYNNEI. The trim removed 6 bases at V and 1 base at J, leaving 2 bases unmatched. CDR3 size: 14 residues. The CDR3 sequence is CASSRLAGSYEQYF. CDR3 coding DNA: TGTGCCAGCAGCAGACTAGCGGGGTCCTACGAGCAGTACTTC.

The rearrangement links TRBV6-1 to TRBJ2-4, with TRBD1 matching 10 bases. V dropped 1 base and J dropped 9; count of bases not matched to a gene: 3. The germline CDR1 and CDR2 sequences are MNHNS and SASEGT. The CDR3 consists of 14 residues. The CDR3 bases are TGTGCCAGCAGTGAAGAAGGACAGGGGGGCATTCAGTACTTC. This translates into CASSEEGQGGIQYF.

This chain connects TRBV7-9 to TRBJ1-3; 7 bases align to TRBD1. Germline V CDR1 and CDR2: SEHNR, FQNEAQ (reference sequence). V dropped 1 base and J dropped 2; count of bases not matched to a gene: 2. The CDR3 sequence is 15 residues long. The CDR3 here is CASSLGGTAGNTIYF. For the CDR3, the DNA is TGTGCCAGCAGCTTAGGTGGGACAGCTGGAAACACCATATATTTT. Looking up the rest from reference TRBV7-9 and TRBJ1-3 gives the full variable domain: DTGVSQNPRHKITKRGQNVTFRCDPISEHNRLYWYRQTLGQGPEFLTYFQNEAQLEKSRLLSDRFSAERPKGSFSTLEIQRTEQGDSAMYLCASSLGGTAGNTIYFGEGSWLTVV.

The V and J genes are TRBV4-3 and TRBJ2-1, with a possible D match to TRBD1 (6 bases). Trimming took 0 bases from V and 6 from J, leaving 12 bases between them. CDR1 and CDR2 from the germline V gene are LGHNA and YSLEER. The CDR3 covers 15 residues. The CDR3 is CASSQDDGDTNEQFF. CDR3 coding DNA: TGCGCCAGCAGCCAAGATGACGGGGACACCAATGAGCAGTTCTTC.

The chain uses TRBV23-1 and TRBJ1-2; a weak D match, TRBD1 (5 bases). TRBV23-1 is an ORF; its function is uncertain. This CDR3 contains 14 residues. Between the trimmed V and J ends, which lost 7 bases and 7 bases, there was a span of 19 bases. For the CDR3, the DNA is TGCGCCAGCACCCCGGGGGGGTATGCCTCTGGCTACACCTTC. This codes for CASTPGGYASGYTF.

This clone turned up a few times. J is TRBJ2-1 and V is TRBV9; no reliable D call. Trimming removed 0 bases at V and 10 bases at J, with 11 bases between. Germline V lookup: CDR1 SGDLS, CDR2 YYNGEE. The CDR3 extends over 13 amino acids. The CDR3 here is CASSVGNFAEQFF. In DNA form, the CDR3 reads TGTGCCAGCAGCGTAGGTAACTTTGCGGAGCAGTTCTTC. Looking up the rest from reference TRBV9 and TRBJ2-1 gives the full variable domain: DSGVTQTPKHLITATGQRVTLRCSPRSGDLSVYWYQQSLDQGLQFLIQYYNGEERAKGNILERFSAQQFPDLHSELNLSSLELGDSALYFCASSVGNFAEQFFGPGTRLTVL.

V is TRBV21-1 and J is TRBJ1-2; no check of the table's D call, TRBD1, against the DNA was made. TRBV21-1 is an annotated pseudogene. CDR3 size: 14 residues. For the CDR3, the DNA is TGTGCCAGCAGCACGGGACACGGAAAGTATGGCTACACCTTC. Protein sequence: CASSTGHGKYGYTF.

The rearrangement uses TRBV5-6 and TRBJ2-5, with TRBD1 as a possible D gene (6 bases). V gave up 5 bases and J gave up 1 base, with 9 bases separating them. Germline CDR1 SGHDT, CDR2 YYEEEE. The CDR3 contains 13 residues. This chain's CDR3 is CASSRDTQETQYF. CDR3 nucleotides: TGTGCCAGCAGTCGGGACACCCAAGAGACCCAGTACTTC.

This clone is a singleton in its sample. A read error may account for a junction end that differs from germline. This same CDR3 is encoded by further DNA sequences in the sample. The chain carries TRBV5-6 and TRBJ2-5; perhaps TRBD1 as D (5 bases). This CDR3 contains 13 residues. Germline CDR1 and CDR2: SGHDT and YYEEEE. CDR3 in amino acids: CASSLGQQETQYF. In nucleotides, the CDR3 is TGTGCTAGCAGCTTGGGGCAGCAAGAGACCCAGTACTTC.

The chain has TRBV7-2 and TRBJ1-4; 9 bases are a match to TRBD1. The CDR3 totals 16 residues. The V and J ends lost 5 bases and 7 bases, in that order; junction bases with no gene match: 11. The germline V gene encodes CDR1 SGHTA and CDR2 FQGNSA. The DNA for the CDR3 is TGTGCCAGCAGCCCTCACTGGACAGGGGTGGTTGAAAAACTGTTTTTT. This gives the protein CASSPHWTGVVEKLFF.

CDR3 in amino acids: CASSELTGEAFF. DNA for the CDR3: TGTGCCAGCAGTGAGCTGACAGGGGAAGCTTTCTTT. This chain joins TRBV2 and TRBJ1-1; 7 positions agree with TRBD1. The germline V gene encodes CDR1 SNHLY and CDR2 FYNNEI. This CDR3 is 12 amino acids long. J was trimmed by 8 bases and V by 3 bases; bases with no gene match: 3.